This T cell receptor (beta chain) was recovered during a study of blood T cell repertoires in COVID-19. TCRdb keeps only in-frame clones here, not all; method: immunoSEQ multiplex PCR. Found here are around 300,000 clones, roughly 89% of them singletons; the top ten hold about 6.1%. CDR1 and CDR2 (germline): SGHVS, FQNEAQ. Trimming took off 4 bases at V and 0 bases at J, with 13 bases between the two ends. This CDR3 has 16 residues. Participant age was about 18 to 89 years, and participants resided in roughly 24 US areas. In assigning cohorts, the study relied on participant-reported clinical history.

This clonotype was sampled from a woman in her thirties or forties who had recovered from COVID-19. The sequenced sample consisted of PBMCs or T cells enriched from blood (not recorded which). The V gene is TRBV7-8, the J gene TRBJ2-1; a weak D match, TRBD2 (7 bases). CDR3 bases: TGTGCCAGCAGCTCCGGGGGGCCCTTCTCCTACAATGAGCAGTTCTTC. Translated: CASSSGGPFSYNEQFF. Together with reference TRBV7-8 and TRBJ2-1, the CDR3 gives the full variable domain: GAGVSQSPRYKVAKRGQDVALRCDPISGHVSLFWYQQALGQGPEFLTYFQNEAQLDKSGLPSDRFFAERPEGSVSTLKIQRTQQEDSAVYLCASSSGGPFSYNEQFFGPGTRLTVL.